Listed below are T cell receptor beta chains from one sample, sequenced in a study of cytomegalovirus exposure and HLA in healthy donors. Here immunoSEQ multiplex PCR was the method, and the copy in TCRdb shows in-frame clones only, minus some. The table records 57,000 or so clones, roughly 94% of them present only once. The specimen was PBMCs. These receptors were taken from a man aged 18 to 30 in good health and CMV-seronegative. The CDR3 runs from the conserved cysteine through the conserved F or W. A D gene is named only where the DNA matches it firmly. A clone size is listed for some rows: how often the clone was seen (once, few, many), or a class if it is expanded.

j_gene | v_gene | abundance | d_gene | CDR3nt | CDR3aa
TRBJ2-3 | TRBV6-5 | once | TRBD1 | TGTGCCAGCAGCTGGACAGGGGCGGCAGATACGCAGTATTTT | CASSWTGAADTQYF
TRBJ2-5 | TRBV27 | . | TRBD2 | TGTGCCAGCAGCCCCCTCGCCGGGACTAGCCTAGAGACCCAGTACTTC | CASSPLAGTSLETQYF
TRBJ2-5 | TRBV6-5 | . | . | TGTGCCAGCAGTTACCAGTCGGGGTTAGAGACCCAGTACTTC | CASSYQSGLETQYF
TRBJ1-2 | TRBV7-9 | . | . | TGTGCCAGCAGCTTAGACATTAATCCGGGATCGGATGGCTACACCTTC | CASSLDINPGSDGYTF
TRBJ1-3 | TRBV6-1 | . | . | TGTGCCAGCCGTACAGATCCTGGAAACACCATATATTTT | CASRTDPGNTIYF
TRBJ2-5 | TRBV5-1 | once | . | TGCGCCAGCAGCTTGGTTGGGGGGAAAGAGACCCAGTACTTC | CASSLVGGKETQYF
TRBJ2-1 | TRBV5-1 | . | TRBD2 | TGCGCCAGCAGCTTTAGAGCGGGAGTTCCCAATGAGCAGTTCTTC | CASSFRAGVPNEQFF
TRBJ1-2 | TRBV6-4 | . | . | TGTGCCAGCAGTGTGCAGGGGAACTATGGCTACACCTTC | CASSVQGNYGYTF
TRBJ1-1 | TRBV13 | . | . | TGTGCCAGCAGCACCAGGGATCTCACTGAAGCTTTCTTT | CASSTRDLTEAFF
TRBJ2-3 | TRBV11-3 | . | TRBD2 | TGTGCCAGCAGCTTAGTGGCGGGAGGCACAGATACGCAGTATTTT | CASSLVAGGTDTQYF
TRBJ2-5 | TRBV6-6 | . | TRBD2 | TGTGCCAGCAGTTTTGCTAGCGGGAGGGGGGGGGAGACCCAGTACTTC | CASSFASGRGGETQYF
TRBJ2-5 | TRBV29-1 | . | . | TGCAGCGTTGCCCTCGGACTCGTAGTAGAGACCCAGTACTTC | CSVALGLVVETQYF
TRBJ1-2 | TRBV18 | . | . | TGTGCCAGCTCACCGGACAAGAACTATGGCTACACCTTC | CASSPDKNYGYTF
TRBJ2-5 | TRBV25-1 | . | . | TGTGCCTCGCGGCAGCAAGAGACCCAGTACTTC | CASRQQETQYF
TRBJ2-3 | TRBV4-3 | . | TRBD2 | TGCGCCAGCAGCCAAGATCTAGCGGCGGGCACAGATACGCAGTATTTT | CASSQDLAAGTDTQYF
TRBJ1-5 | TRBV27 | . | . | TGTGCCAGCAGTTTATACAGGGTAGATCAGCCCCAGCATTTT | CASSLYRVDQPQHF
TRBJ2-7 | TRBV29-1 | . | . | TGCAGCGTTGCCTCCGGGACTCTTAACTACGAGCAGTACTTC | CSVASGTLNYEQYF
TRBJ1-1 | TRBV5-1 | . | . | TGCGCCAGCAGAGGGGATATGAACACTGAAGCTTTCTTT | CASRGDMNTEAFF
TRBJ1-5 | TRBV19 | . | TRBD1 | TGTGCCAGTAGTTCCGACAGGGGGGGCCAGCCCCAGCATTTT | CASSSDRGGQPQHF
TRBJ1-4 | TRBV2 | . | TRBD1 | TGTGCCAGCAAGCAGGGGGCAACAAATGAAAAACTGTTTTTT | CASKQGATNEKLFF
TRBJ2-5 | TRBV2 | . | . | TGTGCCAGCCACTCGGAAGCGGAACCCCAAGAGACCCAGTACTTC | CASHSEAEPQETQYF
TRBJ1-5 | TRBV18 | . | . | TGTGCCAGCTCACCAGGGACTCCCGATATCAATCAGCCCCAGCATTTT | CASSPGTPDINQPQHF
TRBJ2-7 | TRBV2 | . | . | TGTGCCAGCAGTGAAACCGTCACTAGCAGATTCTCCTACGAGCAGTACTTC | CASSETVTSRFSYEQYF
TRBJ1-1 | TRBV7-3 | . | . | TGTGCCAGCAGCCAGGGGATACAGAACACTGAAGCTTTCTTT | CASSQGIQNTEAFF
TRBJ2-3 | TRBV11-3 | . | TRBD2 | TGTGCCAGCAGCTTAGGCGTTAGCGGGGCAGATACGCAGTATTTT | CASSLGVSGADTQYF
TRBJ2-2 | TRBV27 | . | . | TGTGCCAGCAGTTTACGGGGCACCGGGGAGCTGTTTTTT | CASSLRGTGELFF
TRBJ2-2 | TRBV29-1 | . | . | TGCACCCACCCCTCGGGCGGGAAGAACACCGGGGAGCTGTTTTTT | CTHPSGGKNTGELFF
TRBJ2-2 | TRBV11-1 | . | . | TGTGCCAGCAGCGCGACGCTAGCGTCCGGGGAGCTGTTTTTT | CASSATLASGELFF
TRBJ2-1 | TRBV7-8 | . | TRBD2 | TGTGCCAGCAGCTCACTAGCGGGAGAATCATGGGAGCAGTTCTTC | CASSSLAGESWEQFF
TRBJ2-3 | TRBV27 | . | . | TGTGCCAGCAGTGACCCCTTTGTGGGAGTGTTATATTTT | CASSDPFVGVLYF
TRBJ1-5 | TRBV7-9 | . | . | TGTGCCAGCAGCCAGACGGGGGTGGATAGCAATCAGCCCCAGCATTTT | CASSQTGVDSNQPQHF
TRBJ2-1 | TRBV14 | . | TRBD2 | TGTGCCAGCTCTTCTAGCGGGTCAGGTATAAATGAGCAGTTCTTC | CASSSSGSGINEQFF
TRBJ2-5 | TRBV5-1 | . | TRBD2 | TGCGCCAGCAGCCCTTTAGCGGGAATCGAGACCCAGTACTTC | CASSPLAGIETQYF
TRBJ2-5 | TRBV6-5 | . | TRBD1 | TGTGCCAGCAGTTCTCCGGGACAGCGAAAAGAGACCCAGTACTTC | CASSSPGQRKETQYF
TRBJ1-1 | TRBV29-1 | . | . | TGCAGCGTTGAAGTATCCGGGATCGTGACTGAAGCTTTCTTT | CSVEVSGIVTEAFF
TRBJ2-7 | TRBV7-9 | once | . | TGTGCCAGCAGCTTATACTACGAGCAGTACTTC | CASSLYYEQYF